The present T cell receptor (beta chain) was sequenced within a study of cytomegalovirus exposure and HLA in healthy donors. Study summary: In a previous analysis, approximately 110 million unique TCR beta sequences were found from some 180 million T cells. Around 80 million unique TCR sequences came from HLA-typed donors in an early release. Study outcomes and limitations: One variant, a missense change in DCLRE1C, was linked in a later analysis to TCR beta V- and J-gene trimming. The authors later found HLA-associated TCR beta chains more clonally expanded than equally common others.

This clone was seen a few times. The antigen is undetermined. This sample also contains other DNA sequences that code for the same CDR3. 60 Vbeta and 13 Jbeta primers were used in PCR. TCRdb's table, derived via immunoSEQ multiplex PCR, lists solely in-frame clones and lacks some. Of roughly 160,000 clones listed, 70% to 80% were seen once; the top ten hold roughly 4.2%. Sequencing was carried out using PBMCs. The sequence came from a man aged 35-49 years in good health and CMV-seronegative.

As DNA, the CDR3 is TGTGCCAGCAGTTTGGACAGGGCAACTAATGAAAAACTGTTTTTT. Amino acids: CASSLDRATNEKLFF. This chain links TRBV6-5 with TRBJ1-4, with 8 bases lining up with TRBD1. This CDR3 contains 15 residues. Losses at the gene ends were 4 bases for V and 0 bases for J; bases not matched to a gene: 1. Germline-derived CDR1 and CDR2 are MNHEY and SVGAGI.